The subject of this entry is one T cell receptor (beta chain). Its target is unknown. TCRdb keeps only in-frame clones here, not all; method: immunoSEQ multiplex PCR. This repertoire shows around 99,000 clones, roughly 90% found once; its top ten account for approximately 15%. There are 15 residues in the CDR3. V shed 0 bases and J 5 bases; nucleotides not matched to a gene: 3. The germline V gene encodes CDR1 SGHRS and CDR2 YFSETQ. This sample stems from a study of T cell responses to AZD1222 COVID-19 vaccine. Study outcomes and limitations: All repertoire sampling was performed exclusively after the peak T cell response. Spike-specific TCR breadth and depth grew following two AZD1222 doses. Dominant CD4 TCR responses targeted spike regions 160-218 and 743-854.

The V gene is TRBV5-1, the J gene TRBJ1-3; TRBD1 agrees at 9 bases. This receptor was identified in an adult in good health. This material consisted of peripheral blood, taken on day 0 of AZD1222 vaccination. The CDR3 DNA sequence: TGCGCCAGCAGCTTGGGGGGACAGGGCAGAAACACCATATATTTT. Translation gives CASSLGGQGRNTIYF. Drawing the rest from reference TRBV5-1 and TRBJ1-3, the complete variable domain is KAGVTQTPRYLIKTRGQQVTLSCSPISGHRSVSWYQQTPGQGLQFLFEYFSETQRNKGNFPGRFSGRQFSNSRSEMNVSTLELGDSALYLCASSLGGQGRNTIYFGEGSWLTVV.